The 29 T cell receptor beta chains reported below all come from one sample, sequenced in a study of cytotoxic CD8 clonotypes in ibrutinib-treated CLL. The table came from immunoSEQ multiplex PCR; TCRdb's copy has only in-frame clones and leaves some out. The data contain around 76,000 clones, 83% of them singletons. Specimen: PBMCs, collected after 24 months of ibrutinib treatment. These receptors originate from a human donor with chronic lymphocytic leukemia.

The chain combines TRBV23-1 with TRBJ1-1; TRBD1 might be the D (5 bases). TRBV23-1 is annotated as an ORF whose role is uncertain. V gave up 2 bases and J gave up 0 bases, with 22 bases separating them. The CDR3 has 19 residues. DNA of the CDR3: TGCGCCAGCAGTCAAAAGGGTGGCAGACCTCAAGGGGTGAACACTGAAGCTTTCTTT. Translated, it gives CASSQKGGRPQGVNTEAFF.

The CDR3 here is CASSPREFSYEQYF. The CDR3 coding sequence is TGTGCCAGCTCACCCCGAGAGTTCTCCTACGAGCAGTACTTC. The rearrangement joins TRBV18 to TRBJ2-7, with D unclear. The germline V and J ends were trimmed by 3 bases and 0 bases, with 9 bases remaining between them. The germline V gene has CDR1 KGHSH and CDR2 LQKENI. This CDR3 region has 14 residues.

The chain recombines TRBV28 with TRBJ2-6; possible D gene TRBD2, 5 bases. The germline V and J ends were trimmed by 3 bases and 2 bases, with 8 bases remaining between them. This CDR3 is 15 amino acids long. Germline CDR1 is MDHEN and CDR2 is SYDVKM. CDR3 protein: CASSFQRAGANVLTF. Here the CDR3 DNA reads TGTGCCAGCAGTTTTCAGAGGGCTGGGGCCAACGTCCTGACTTTC.

This clone appeared a single time. The gene calls are TRBV5-1 and TRBJ1-1, with 7 bases lining up with TRBD1. The CDR3 has 14 residues. Germline CDR1 and CDR2: SGHRS and YFSETQ. V dropped 3 bases and J dropped 4; count of bases not matched to a gene: 6. The CDR3 sequence: CASSWGSGGTEAFF. The CDR3, as DNA: TGCGCCAGCAGCTGGGGGTCAGGGGGCACTGAAGCTTTCTTT.

This clone was recorded only once. The chain has TRBV7-3 and TRBJ2-3; 16 nucleotides align to TRBD2. This CDR3 spans 19 amino acids. The germline gives CDR1 SGHTA, CDR2 FQGTGA. V lost 7 bases and J lost 5; bases outside the gene matches: 15. The CDR3 spells CASTTRGLAGGPGKDTQYF. DNA for the CDR3: TGTGCCAGCACCACGAGGGGACTAGCGGGAGGGCCAGGGAAAGATACGCAGTATTTT.

The chain couples TRBV28 to TRBJ1-1, with D perhaps matching TRBD1 (6 bases). Trimming removed 6 bases from V and 2 bases from J, with 19 bases in between. The CDR3 spans 16 residues. Germline V lookup: CDR1 MDHEN, CDR2 SYDVKM. The DNA of the CDR3 is TGTGCCAGCAGCTCTTCGGGCGGGGGCTTAAACACTGAAGCTTTCTTT. Its translation: CASSSSGGGLNTEAFF.

This chain uses TRBV6-6 with TRBJ2-1; D may be TRBD2 (6 bases). The germline V and J ends were trimmed by 6 bases and 9 bases, with 21 bases remaining between them. Germline assignment: CDR1 MNHNY and CDR2 SVGAGI (reference sequence). There are 15 residues in the CDR3. CDR3 residues: CASSPRTGVKGEQFF. The DNA of the CDR3 is TGTGCCAGCAGCCCTCGGACGGGGGTAAAGGGTGAGCAGTTCTTC.

The chain couples TRBV28 to TRBJ1-5; 8 bases align to TRBD1. The CDR3 is made up of 16 amino acids. The J segment lost 0 bases and the V segment lost 5 bases, leaving 6 bases of the junction unmatched. The germline CDR1 and CDR2 sequences are MDHEN and SYDVKM. CDR3 nucleotides: TGTGCCAGCAGTCCACAGGGGGATTATAGCAATCAGCCCCAGCATTTT. Translation: CASSPQGDYSNQPQHF.

This chain uses TRBV27 with TRBJ2-1, with TRBD1 identical over 9 bases. The trim removed 0 bases at V and 9 bases at J, leaving 9 bases unmatched. Germline lookup yields CDR1 MNHEY and CDR2 SMNVEV (reference sequence). The CDR3 length is 16 residues. CDR3 region: CASSLSGTGRSGEQFF. CDR3 DNA sequence: TGTGCCAGCAGTTTATCGGGGACAGGGAGATCGGGTGAGCAGTTCTTC.

The V gene is TRBV2, the J gene TRBJ1-4; 8 bases map to TRBD1. The germline gives CDR1 SNHLY, CDR2 FYNNEI. With V trimmed by 6 bases and J by 7 bases, 7 bases remained unmatched. There are 14 residues in the CDR3. CDR3 coding DNA: TGTGCCAGCAGGGAGGGAACAGGGGGTGAAAAACTGTTTTTT. This sequence encodes CASREGTGGEKLFF.

The V and J genes are TRBV5-1 and TRBJ2-3; TRBD1 matches at 8 bases. Trimming cost V 4 bases and J 6 bases; bases outside gene matches: 13. This CDR3 is 16 amino acids long. Germline V gene sequence: CDR1 SGHRS, CDR2 YFSETQ. The CDR3 spells CASSVDRVRGRDTQYF. DNA for the CDR3: TGCGCCAGCAGCGTGGACAGGGTTCGGGGCCGGGATACGCAGTATTTT.

V usage is TRBV11-2 and J usage is TRBJ1-5; D call uncertain. Trimming shortened V by 1 base and J by 4 bases, and 8 bases separated the two germline ends. The CDR3 length is 14 residues. Germline CDR1 and CDR2: SGHAT and FQNNGV. The CDR3 nucleotides read TGTGCCAGCAGCTTAGTGGGAGGAAATCAGCCCCAGCATTTT. Protein product: CASSLVGGNQPQHF.

J is TRBJ2-3 and V is TRBV6-1; no clear D gene. Trimming left V 7 bases short and J 4 bases short, with 15 bases between. Germline V gene sequence: CDR1 MNHNS, CDR2 SASEGT. The CDR3 spans 14 residues. CDR3 bases: TGTGCCAGCACCTCTCGGGCGGCGCCAGATACGCAGTATTTT. It specifies CASTSRAAPDTQYF.

The genes are TRBV19 and TRBJ2-7; TRBD2 might be the D (5 bases). V shed 10 bases and J shed 3 bases, with 16 bases lying between them. This CDR3 is built from 13 residues. CDR1 and CDR2 from the germline V gene are LNHDA and SQIVND (reference sequence). CDR3 sequence (DNA): TGTGCCACTAGAGGGTTGAGGGACTACGAGCAGTACTTC. Translation: CATRGLRDYEQYF.

J is TRBJ2-6 and V is TRBV19; 7 bases align to TRBD1. This CDR3 contains 18 residues. V was pared by 3 bases and J by 0 bases, with 8 bases of the junction left unmatched. Germline V gene lookup returns CDR1 LNHDA and CDR2 SQIVND (reference sequence). The CDR3, as DNA: TGTGCCAGTAGTATCGGCGGCACAGGGGACTCTGGGGCCAACGTCCTGACTTTC. Its protein is CASSIGGTGDSGANVLTF.

This chain connects TRBV28 to TRBJ2-2; a possible D gene is TRBD1 (6 bases). Trimming removed 3 bases at V and 2 bases at J, with 10 bases between. The CDR3 sequence is 15 residues long. The germline gives CDR1 MDHEN, CDR2 SYDVKM. The CDR3 region is CASSFVDRNTGELFF. CDR3 coding DNA: TGTGCCAGCAGTTTTGTGGACAGAAACACCGGGGAGCTGTTTTTT. The whole variable domain, filled in from reference TRBV28 and TRBJ2-2, reads DVKVTQSSRYLVKRTGEKVFLECVQDMDHENMFWYRQDPGLGLRLIYFSYDVKMKEKGDIPEGYSVSREKKERFSLILESASTNQTSMYLCASSFVDRNTGELFFGEGSRLTVL.

The genes are TRBV6-6 and TRBJ2-1, with D possibly matching TRBD2 (5 bases). The CDR3 totals 13 residues. The germline V gene encodes CDR1 MNHNY and CDR2 SVGAGI (reference sequence). V was shortened by 6 bases and J by 9 bases, with 15 bases between the two germline ends. CDR3: CASRPTRDLEQFF. CDR3 in DNA: TGTGCCAGCAGACCCACCCGGGATCTTGAGCAGTTCTTC.

V usage is TRBV7-9 and J usage is TRBJ1-1, with no clear D. The CDR3 contains 14 residues. Germline lookup yields CDR1 SEHNR and CDR2 FQNEAQ (reference sequence). The V and J ends lost 0 bases and 1 base respectively, with 6 bases between them. CDR3: CASSLAGRNTEAFF. The CDR3 DNA follows: TGTGCCAGCAGCTTAGCAGGGAGGAACACTGAAGCTTTCTTT. The full variable domain, in which reference TRBV7-9 and TRBJ1-1 provide the parts outside the CDR3, is DTGVSQNPRHKITKRGQNVTFRCDPISEHNRLYWYRQTLGQGPEFLTYFQNEAQLEKSRLLSDRFSAERPKGSFSTLEIQRTEQGDSAMYLCASSLAGRNTEAFFGQGTRLTVV.

This clone was observed once. J is TRBJ2-5 and V is TRBV11-2; D possibly matches TRBD1 or TRBD2 (5 bases each). The CDR3 consists of 15 residues. Germline V gene data show CDR1 as SGHAT and CDR2 as FQNNGV. The V end was cut by 2 bases, the J end by 4 bases, with 14 bases between. CDR3 region: CASSLYFRDPETQYF. The CDR3 nucleotides are TGTGCCAGCAGCTTATATTTCAGGGACCCAGAGACCCAGTACTTC.

The rearrangement uses TRBV7-2 and TRBJ1-2; D unresolved. Per the germline V gene, CDR1 is SGHTA and CDR2 is FQGNSA. The CDR3 length is 14 residues. V was shortened by 1 base and J by 4 bases, with 10 bases between the two germline ends. This chain's CDR3 is CASSLDRVGYGYTF. Written as DNA, the CDR3 is TGTGCCAGCAGCTTAGATAGGGTGGGCTATGGCTACACCTTC.

The chain uses TRBV28 and TRBJ1-2, with no clear D. This CDR3 comprises 14 residues. V was clipped by 6 bases and J by 11 bases, with 22 bases between them. Per germline, CDR1 MDHEN and CDR2 SYDVKM. DNA of the CDR3: TGTGCCAGCAGCTCAACCGGGTCATTTATCGGGTACACCTTC. This encodes CASSSTGSFIGYTF.

The chain uses TRBV28 and TRBJ2-1; 14 bases fit TRBD2. J gave up 8 bases and V 4 bases, and 16 bases lay outside the gene matches. Looked up from germline, CDR1 is MDHEN and CDR2 is SYDVKM. This CDR3 has 19 amino acids. The CDR3 reads CASSWGAVTSGRVLDEQFF. The CDR3 DNA is TGTGCCAGCAGTTGGGGCGCCGTGACTAGCGGGAGGGTTCTGGATGAGCAGTTCTTC.

The chain employs TRBV18 and TRBJ1-1; TRBD1 is a possible D gene (5 bases). This CDR3 is built from 14 residues. Trimming cost V 4 bases and J 3 bases, with 12 bases left between them. The germline V gene encodes CDR1 KGHSH and CDR2 LQKENI. Here the CDR3 DNA reads TGTGCCAGCTCACTAACAGGAGATTACACTGAAGCTTTCTTT. This encodes CASSLTGDYTEAFF.

The V call is TRBV6-1, the J call TRBJ1-1, with D unclear. Deletions cut 2 bases from V and 11 bases from J, with 15 bases between. The germline V gene encodes CDR1 MNHNS and CDR2 SASEGT. The CDR3 sequence is 13 residues long. The CDR3 nucleotides are TGTGCCAGCAGTGAATCGTTACAGACGGTGGCTTTCTTT. Amino acid sequence: CASSESLQTVAFF.

The chain carries TRBV9 and TRBJ1-2; possibly TRBD1 for D (6 bases). This CDR3 has 15 residues. V was pared by 0 bases and J by 5 bases, with 14 bases between. Germline CDR1 is SGDLS and CDR2 is YYNGEE. CDR3 loop: CASSVAGGARYGYTF. The CDR3 DNA reads as TGTGCCAGCAGCGTAGCTGGGGGGGCGCGGTATGGCTACACCTTC. Full variable domain (missing parts from reference TRBV9 and TRBJ1-2): DSGVTQTPKHLITATGQRVTLRCSPRSGDLSVYWYQQSLDQGLQFLIQYYNGEERAKGNILERFSAQQFPDLHSELNLSSLELGDSALYFCASSVAGGARYGYTFGSGTRLTVV.

The rearrangement links TRBV5-4 to TRBJ1-3, with 8 bases matching TRBD1. The ends lost 7 bases at V and 4 bases at J; junction bases unmatched: 7. The CDR3 covers 14 residues. CDR1 is SGHNT and CDR2 is YYREEE in the germline V gene (reference sequence). DNA of the CDR3: TGTGCCAGCCATCACAGGGGGTCGGGAAACACCATATATTTT. Its protein is CASHHRGSGNTIYF.

The chain employs TRBV14 and TRBJ2-5; D possibly corresponds to TRBD1 (5 bases). The CDR3 length is 15 residues. The V gene's germline CDR1 is SGHDN and CDR2 FVKESK. The V and J ends lost 0 bases and 5 bases respectively, with 13 bases between them. The CDR3 coding sequence is TGTGCCAGCAGCCAAGAACGGCAGGGCTGGGAGACCCAGTACTTC. Amino acids: CASSQERQGWETQYF. The variable domain in full, with the rest retrieved from reference TRBV14 and TRBJ2-5, is EAGVTQFPSHSVIEKGQTVTLRCDPISGHDNLYWYRRVMGKEIKFLLHFVKESKQDESGMPNNRFLAERTGGTYSTLKVQPAELEDSGVYFCASSQERQGWETQYFGPGTRLLVL.

In this sample, this clone turned up a few times. V is TRBV19 and J is TRBJ1-3; D unclear. This CDR3 contains 13 residues. Germline lookup yields CDR1 LNHDA and CDR2 SQIVND (reference sequence). Trimming pared 7 bases from V and 0 bases from J, leaving 7 bases between. The chain's CDR3 is CASTTLSGNTIYF. CDR3 DNA sequence: TGTGCCAGTACCACTCTCTCTGGAAACACCATATATTTT.

Worth noting for this clone: Other nucleotide sequences from this sample produce the same CDR3. The V call is TRBV5-1, the J call TRBJ2-3; possible D gene TRBD1, 6 bases. Germline V gives CDR1 SGHRS, CDR2 YFSETQ. The CDR3 spans 14 residues. The germline V and J ends were trimmed by 3 bases and 6 bases, with 14 bases remaining between them. The CDR3 coding sequence is TGCGCCAGCAGCTCCGGTACAGGGACGGATACGCAGTATTTT. Translation gives CASSSGTGTDTQYF. The variable domain in full, with the rest retrieved from reference TRBV5-1 and TRBJ2-3, is KAGVTQTPRYLIKTRGQQVTLSCSPISGHRSVSWYQQTPGQGLQFLFEYFSETQRNKGNFPGRFSGRQFSNSRSEMNVSTLELGDSALYLCASSSGTGTDTQYFGPGTRLTVL.